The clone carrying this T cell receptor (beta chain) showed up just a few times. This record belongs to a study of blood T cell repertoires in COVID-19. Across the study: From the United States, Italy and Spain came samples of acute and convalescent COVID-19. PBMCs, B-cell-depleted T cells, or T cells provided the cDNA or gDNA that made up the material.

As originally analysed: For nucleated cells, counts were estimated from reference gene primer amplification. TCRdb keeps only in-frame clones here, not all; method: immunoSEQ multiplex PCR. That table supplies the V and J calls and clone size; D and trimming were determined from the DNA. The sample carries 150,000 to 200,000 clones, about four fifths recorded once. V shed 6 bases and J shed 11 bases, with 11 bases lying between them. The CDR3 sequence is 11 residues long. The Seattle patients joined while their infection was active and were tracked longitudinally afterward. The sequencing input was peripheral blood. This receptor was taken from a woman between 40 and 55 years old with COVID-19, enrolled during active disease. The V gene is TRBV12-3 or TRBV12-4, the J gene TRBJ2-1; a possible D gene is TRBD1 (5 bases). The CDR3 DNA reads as TGTGCCAGCAGCTCCAGACAGCAGCAGTTCTTC. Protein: CASSSRQQQFF.